This TCR beta chain is from a study of monozygotic twins with inflammatory bowel disease. With respect to this clonotype: Its specificity is not known.

CDR1 is SGHTA, CDR2 FQGNSA, per germline. This CDR3 is 16 amino acids long. Each UMI harboured a 6-nucleotide sample barcode and was appended via template switching. TCRdb reanalyzed the 5' RACE reads and collapses them to one entry per CDR3 protein, without DNA. The repertoire table contains 420,000 or so distinct CDR3 sequences. The study's findings and limits: Neither one strong signal nor one clonotype associated with IBD was supported. No distinction between different T cell subtypes was possible. TCRbeta diversity (inverse Simpson) was lower in IBD patients than in healthy co-twins.

Sequenced sample: blood. This TCR derives from a human donor with ulcerative colitis or Crohn's disease, or a healthy co-twin of an affected twin (not recorded which). The rearrangement uses TRBV7-2 and TRBJ2-1; TCRdb indicates TRBD2, and absent DNA this call remains unverified. CDR3 amino acids: CASSRTSGGVYNEQFF.